This entry concerns a single T cell receptor (beta chain). Its antigen is as yet unknown. Expressed TCRB transcripts were sequenced, since all the RNA that had been isolated was reverse transcribed. Produced via immunoSEQ multiplex PCR; TCRdb's table is partial and in-frame only. This sample has about 200,000 clones, with roughly a tenth found just once. These data originate in a study of beta chain features in type 1 diabetes. Study-wide results and limits: The naive, central memory and Treg TCRB repertoires looked more alike in patients than they did in healthy donors.

Germline CDR1 reads SQVTM; CDR2 reads ANQGSEA. This CDR3 is built from 13 residues. The V and J ends lost 7 bases and 5 bases, in that order; junction bases with no gene match: 9. The sequencing input was central memory CD4+ T cells from blood. The sequence was collected from a man between 18 and 35 years old in good health. The rearrangement uses TRBV29-1 and TRBJ1-2; 8 bases are shared with TRBD1. CDR3 nucleotide sequence: TGCAGCGGCGCTGGACAGGGCGGGTATGGCTACACCTTC. Translation: CSGAGQGGYGYTF.